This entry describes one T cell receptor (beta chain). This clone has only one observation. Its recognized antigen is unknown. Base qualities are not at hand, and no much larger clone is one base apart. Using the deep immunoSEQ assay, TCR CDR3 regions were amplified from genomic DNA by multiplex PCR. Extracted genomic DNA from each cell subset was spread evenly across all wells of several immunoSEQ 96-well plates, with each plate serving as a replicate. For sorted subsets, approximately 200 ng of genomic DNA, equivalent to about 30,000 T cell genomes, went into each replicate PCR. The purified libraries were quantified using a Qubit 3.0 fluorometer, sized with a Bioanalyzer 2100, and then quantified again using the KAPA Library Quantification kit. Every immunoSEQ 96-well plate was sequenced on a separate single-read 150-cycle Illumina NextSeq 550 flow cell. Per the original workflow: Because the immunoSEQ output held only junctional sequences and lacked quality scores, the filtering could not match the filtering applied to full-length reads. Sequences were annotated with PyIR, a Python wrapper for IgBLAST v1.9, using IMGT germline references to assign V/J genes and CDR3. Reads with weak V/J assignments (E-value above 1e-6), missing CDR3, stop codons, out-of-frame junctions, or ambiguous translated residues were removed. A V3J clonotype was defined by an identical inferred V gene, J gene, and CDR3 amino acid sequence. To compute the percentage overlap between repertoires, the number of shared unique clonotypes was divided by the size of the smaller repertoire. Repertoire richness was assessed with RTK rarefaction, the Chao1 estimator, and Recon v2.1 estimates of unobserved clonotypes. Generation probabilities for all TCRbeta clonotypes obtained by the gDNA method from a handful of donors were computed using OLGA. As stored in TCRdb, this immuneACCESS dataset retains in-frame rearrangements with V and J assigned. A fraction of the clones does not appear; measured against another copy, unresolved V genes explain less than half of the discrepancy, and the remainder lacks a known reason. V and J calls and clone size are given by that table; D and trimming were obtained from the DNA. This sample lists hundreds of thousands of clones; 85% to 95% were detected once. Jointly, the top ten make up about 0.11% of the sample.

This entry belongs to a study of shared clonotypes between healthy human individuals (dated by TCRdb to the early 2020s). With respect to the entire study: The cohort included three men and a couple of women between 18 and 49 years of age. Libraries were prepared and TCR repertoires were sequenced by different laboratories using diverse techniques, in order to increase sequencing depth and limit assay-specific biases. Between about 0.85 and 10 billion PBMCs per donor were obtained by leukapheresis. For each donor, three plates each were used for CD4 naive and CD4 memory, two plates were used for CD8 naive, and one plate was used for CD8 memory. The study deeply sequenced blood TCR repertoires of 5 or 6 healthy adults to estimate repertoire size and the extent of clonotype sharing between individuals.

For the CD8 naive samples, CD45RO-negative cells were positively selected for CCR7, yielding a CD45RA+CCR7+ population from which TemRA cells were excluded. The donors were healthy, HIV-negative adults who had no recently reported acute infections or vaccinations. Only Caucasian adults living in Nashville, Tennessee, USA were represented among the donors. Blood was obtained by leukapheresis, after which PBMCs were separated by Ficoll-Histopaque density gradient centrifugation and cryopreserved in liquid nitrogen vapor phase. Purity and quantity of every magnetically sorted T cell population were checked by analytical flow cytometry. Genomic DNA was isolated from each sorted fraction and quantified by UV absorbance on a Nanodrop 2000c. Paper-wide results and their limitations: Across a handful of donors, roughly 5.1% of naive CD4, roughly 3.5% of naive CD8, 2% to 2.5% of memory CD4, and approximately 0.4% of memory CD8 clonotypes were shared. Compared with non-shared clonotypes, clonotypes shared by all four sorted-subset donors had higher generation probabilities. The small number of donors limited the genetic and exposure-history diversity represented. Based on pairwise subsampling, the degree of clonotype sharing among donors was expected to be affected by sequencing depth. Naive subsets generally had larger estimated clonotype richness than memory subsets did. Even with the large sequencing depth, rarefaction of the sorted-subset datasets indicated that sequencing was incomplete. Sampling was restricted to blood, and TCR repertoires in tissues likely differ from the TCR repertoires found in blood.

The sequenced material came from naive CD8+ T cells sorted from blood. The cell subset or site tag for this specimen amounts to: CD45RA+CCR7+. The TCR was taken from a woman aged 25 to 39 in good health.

The nucleotides read TGTGCCAGCAGCTTAGGAGGCCAGTTTGAAGCTTTCTTT. Its translation is CASSLGGQFEAFF. Recombination linked TRBV11-2 to TRBJ1-1; there is no confident call for the D gene. The germline V gene specifies SGHAT as CDR1 and FQNNGV as CDR2. Reading from cysteine to phenylalanine, the CDR3 counts 13 amino acids. The retained sequence is limited to the CDR3, 39 bases, with the frame set at the first base. V and J are truncated by 1 base and 7 bases respectively, leaving an intervening sequence of 10 bases.